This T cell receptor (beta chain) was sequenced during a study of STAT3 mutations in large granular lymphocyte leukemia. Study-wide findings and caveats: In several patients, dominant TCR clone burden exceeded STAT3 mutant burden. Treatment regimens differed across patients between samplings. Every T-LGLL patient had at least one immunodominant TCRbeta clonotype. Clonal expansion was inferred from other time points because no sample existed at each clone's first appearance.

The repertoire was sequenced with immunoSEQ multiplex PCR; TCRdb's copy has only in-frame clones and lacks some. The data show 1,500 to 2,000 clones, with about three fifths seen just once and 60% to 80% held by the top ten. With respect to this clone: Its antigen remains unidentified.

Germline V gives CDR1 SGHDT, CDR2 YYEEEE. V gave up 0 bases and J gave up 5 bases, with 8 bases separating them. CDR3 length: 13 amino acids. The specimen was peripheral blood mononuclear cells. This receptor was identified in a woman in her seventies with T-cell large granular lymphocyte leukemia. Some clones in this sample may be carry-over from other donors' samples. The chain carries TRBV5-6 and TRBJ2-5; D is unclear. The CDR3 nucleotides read TGTGCCAGCAGCTTGGATGGATGGGAGACCCAGTACTTC. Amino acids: CASSLDGWETQYF.